This T cell receptor beta chain was obtained from a study of CD8+ T cells in alopecia areata. General study points: On tofacitinib, scalp and blood still held many of the expanded lesional clones. Sharing of TCRs across patients appeared less clear than in mice, possibly for HLA-related reasons. Within the top 100, expanded CD8+ clones significantly decreased with tofacitinib, as did scalp clonality.

In its sample, this clone was seen a few times. Its antigen is as yet unknown. Following RNA extraction, reverse transcription yielded cDNA that acted as the sequencing template. TCRdb's table, derived via immunoSEQ multiplex PCR, lists solely in-frame clones and lacks some. The data show about 94,000 clones, 70% to 80% seen once. Germline V gene lookup returns CDR1 SGHDT and CDR2 YYEEEE. This CDR3 has 12 residues. The germline V and J ends were trimmed by 0 bases and 9 bases, with 7 bases remaining between them. Treatment denoted: oral pan-JAK inhibitor, 5-10 mg twice daily. The study team obtained lesional scalp punch biopsies and peripheral blood from alopecia areata patients.

The chain recombines TRBV5-6 with TRBJ2-1, with D tentatively TRBD1 or TRBD2 (5 bases each). The clonotype comes from a human donor with alopecia areata. Source: CD8+ T cells sorted from blood, taken at approximately week 45, from a patient treated with tofacitinib. The CDR3 reads CASSLGGSEQFF. CDR3 bases: TGTGCCAGCAGCTTGGGGGGGAGTGAGCAGTTCTTC. Full variable domain (outside the CDR3, taken from reference TRBV5-6 and TRBJ2-1): DAGVTQSPTHLIKTRGQQVTLRCSPKSGHDTVSWYQQALGQGPQFIFQYYEEEERQRGNFPDRFSGHQFPNYSSELNVNALLLGDSALYLCASSLGGSEQFFGPGTRLTVL.